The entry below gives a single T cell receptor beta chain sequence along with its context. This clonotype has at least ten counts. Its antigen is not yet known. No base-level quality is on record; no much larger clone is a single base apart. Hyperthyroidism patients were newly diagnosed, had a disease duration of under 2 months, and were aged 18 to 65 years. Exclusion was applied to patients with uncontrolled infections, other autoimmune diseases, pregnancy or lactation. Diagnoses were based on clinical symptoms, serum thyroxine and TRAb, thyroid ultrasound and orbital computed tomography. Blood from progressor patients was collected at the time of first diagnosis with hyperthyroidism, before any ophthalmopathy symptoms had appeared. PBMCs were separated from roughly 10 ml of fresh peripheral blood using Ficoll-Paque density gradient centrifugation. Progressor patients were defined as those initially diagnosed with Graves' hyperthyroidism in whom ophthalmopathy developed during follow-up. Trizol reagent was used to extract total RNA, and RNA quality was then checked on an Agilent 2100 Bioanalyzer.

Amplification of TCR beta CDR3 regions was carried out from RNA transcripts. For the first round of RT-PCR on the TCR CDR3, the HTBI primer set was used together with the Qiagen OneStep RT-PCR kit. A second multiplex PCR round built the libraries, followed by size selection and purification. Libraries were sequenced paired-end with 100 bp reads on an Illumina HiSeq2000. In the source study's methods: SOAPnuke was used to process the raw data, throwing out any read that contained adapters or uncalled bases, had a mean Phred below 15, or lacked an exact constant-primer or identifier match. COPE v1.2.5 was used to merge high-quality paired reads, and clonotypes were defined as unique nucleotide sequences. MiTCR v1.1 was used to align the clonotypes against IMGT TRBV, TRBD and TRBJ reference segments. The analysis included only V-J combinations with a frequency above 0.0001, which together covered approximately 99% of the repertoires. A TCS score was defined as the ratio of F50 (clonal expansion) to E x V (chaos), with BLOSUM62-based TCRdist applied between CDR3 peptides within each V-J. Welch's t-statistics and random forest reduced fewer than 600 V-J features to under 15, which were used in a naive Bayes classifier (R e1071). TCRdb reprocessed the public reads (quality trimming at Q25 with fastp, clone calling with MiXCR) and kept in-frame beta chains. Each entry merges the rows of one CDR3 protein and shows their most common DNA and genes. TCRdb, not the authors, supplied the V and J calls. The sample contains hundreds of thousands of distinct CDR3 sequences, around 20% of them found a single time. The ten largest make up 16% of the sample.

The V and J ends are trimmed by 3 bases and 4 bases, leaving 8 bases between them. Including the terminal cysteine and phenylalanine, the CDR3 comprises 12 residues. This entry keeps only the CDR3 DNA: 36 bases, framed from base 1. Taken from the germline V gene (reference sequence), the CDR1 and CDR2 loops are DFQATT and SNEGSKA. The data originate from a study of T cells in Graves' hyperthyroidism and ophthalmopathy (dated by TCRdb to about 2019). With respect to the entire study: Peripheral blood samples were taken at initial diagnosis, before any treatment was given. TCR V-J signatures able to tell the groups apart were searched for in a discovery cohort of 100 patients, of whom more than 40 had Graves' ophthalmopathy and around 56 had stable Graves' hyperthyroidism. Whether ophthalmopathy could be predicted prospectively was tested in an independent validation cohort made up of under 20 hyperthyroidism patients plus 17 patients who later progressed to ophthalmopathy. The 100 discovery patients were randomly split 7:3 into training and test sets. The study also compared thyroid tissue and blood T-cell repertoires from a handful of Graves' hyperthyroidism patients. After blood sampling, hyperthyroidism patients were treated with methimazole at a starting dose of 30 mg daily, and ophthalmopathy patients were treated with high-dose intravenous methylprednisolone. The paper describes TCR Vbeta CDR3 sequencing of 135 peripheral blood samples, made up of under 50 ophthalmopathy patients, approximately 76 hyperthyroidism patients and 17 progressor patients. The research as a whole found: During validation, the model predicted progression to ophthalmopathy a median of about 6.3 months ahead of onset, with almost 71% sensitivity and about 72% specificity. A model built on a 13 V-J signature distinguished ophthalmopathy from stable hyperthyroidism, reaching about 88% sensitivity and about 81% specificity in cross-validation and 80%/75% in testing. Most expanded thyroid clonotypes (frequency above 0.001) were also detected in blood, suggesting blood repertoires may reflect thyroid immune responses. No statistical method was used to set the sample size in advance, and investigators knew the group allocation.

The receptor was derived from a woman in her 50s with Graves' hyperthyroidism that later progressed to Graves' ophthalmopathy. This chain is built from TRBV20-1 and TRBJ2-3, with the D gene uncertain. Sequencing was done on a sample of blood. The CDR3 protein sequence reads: CSASQTADTQYF. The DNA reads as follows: TGCAGTGCTAGTCAAACAGCAGATACGCAGTATTTT.